The 15 T cell receptor beta chains below were found in one sample sequenced in a study of T cell clones after liver transplantation. The data were produced by immunoSEQ multiplex PCR, yet TCRdb's version contains in-frame clones alone and is incomplete. The sample includes about 100,000 clones, around 83% of them seen just once. Sequencing was performed on CD4+ T cells from blood, taken before liver transplant. These receptors were obtained from a human donor who received a liver transplant.

The chain recombines TRBV4-1 with TRBJ2-1; D unclear. The CDR3 consists of 18 residues. Trimming shortened V by 0 bases and J by 4 bases, and 19 bases separated the two germline ends. Germline CDR1 MGHRA, CDR2 YSYEKL. The CDR3 coding sequence is TGCGCCAGCAGCCAAGAAAGGTCCGGAGATCACTTTTACAATGAGCAGTTCTTC. Its protein is CASSQERSGDHFYNEQFF.

The chain recombines TRBV11-3 with TRBJ2-1; TRBD2 might be the D (7 bases). Trimming took off 5 bases at V and 1 base at J, with 12 bases between the two ends. CDR3 length equals 15 residues. Per the germline V gene, CDR1 is SGHNT and CDR2 is YENEEA. The DNA of the CDR3 is TGTGCCAGCAGCCCTAGGGGGGGGTCCTACAATGAGCAGTTCTTC. This sequence encodes CASSPRGGSYNEQFF.

J is TRBJ1-1 and V is TRBV29-1, with no clear D. The CDR3 runs to 14 residues. Trimming removed 6 bases at V and 2 bases at J, with 16 bases between. CDR1 and CDR2 from the germline V gene are SQVTM and ANQGSEA. The CDR3 bases are TGCAGCGTGCGGACCGGGCCCCAAAACACTGAAGCTTTCTTT. Translated: CSVRTGPQNTEAFF.

This clone appeared a single time. V usage is TRBV11-2 and J usage is TRBJ1-1; D might be TRBD1 (5 bases). V was shortened by 5 bases and J by 11 bases, with 24 bases between the two germline ends. This CDR3 comprises 15 residues. Per the germline V gene, CDR1 is SGHAT and CDR2 is FQNNGV. The CDR3 region is CASSPTGGRQLIAFF. The CDR3 DNA sequence: TGTGCCAGCAGCCCCACTGGGGGGAGACAGCTGATTGCTTTCTTT.

The rearrangement uses TRBV7-8 and TRBJ1-1; D is undetermined. The CDR3 extends over 16 amino acids. Germline assignment: CDR1 SGHVS and CDR2 FQNEAQ. Trimming took 8 bases from V and 0 from J, leaving 19 bases between them. The CDR3 spells CASGSTRDFMNTEAFF. The DNA for the CDR3 is TGTGCCAGCGGGAGTACGAGGGATTTTATGAACACTGAAGCTTTCTTT. The full variable domain, completed using reference TRBV7-8 and TRBJ1-1, is GAGVSQSPRYKVAKRGQDVALRCDPISGHVSLFWYQQALGQGPEFLTYFQNEAQLDKSGLPSDRFFAERPEGSVSTLKIQRTQQEDSAVYLCASGSTRDFMNTEAFFGQGTRLTVV.

This chain links TRBV29-1 with TRBJ1-4; 8 bases are a match to TRBD1. The CDR3 is 16 amino acids. Trimming cost V 6 bases and J 1 base; bases outside gene matches: 10. Germline loops: CDR1 SQVTM, CDR2 ANQGSEA. CDR3 sequence: CSVVGTTGGTNEKLFF. In nucleotides, the CDR3 is TGCAGCGTGGTTGGTACCACAGGGGGAACTAATGAAAAACTGTTTTTT.

J is TRBJ2-5 and V is TRBV7-9; D may correspond to TRBD1 or TRBD2 (5 bases each). V was clipped by 0 bases and J by 5 bases, with 13 bases between them. This CDR3 is built from 15 residues. Per the germline V gene, CDR1 is SEHNR and CDR2 is FQNEAQ (reference sequence). The CDR3 DNA sequence: TGTGCCAGCAGCTTAGCTGGGACGGCCGGGGAGACCCAGTACTTC. It translates to CASSLAGTAGETQYF.

This clone was counted only a few times. The genes are TRBV7-2 and TRBJ1-2, with D hard to call. Trimming stripped 3 bases from V and 7 bases from J, with 12 bases between. In germline, CDR1 is SGHTA, CDR2 FQGNSA. The CDR3 spans 13 residues. DNA for the CDR3: TGTGCCAGCAGCTTTTTATCCCCAGCTGGCTACACCTTC. Protein product: CASSFLSPAGYTF.

The rearrangement joins TRBV13 to TRBJ2-7; D is unresolved. From germline, CDR1 is PRHDT and CDR2 FYEKMQ (reference sequence). The CDR3 has 14 amino acids. Trimming shortened V by 4 bases and J by 0 bases, and 10 bases separated the two germline ends. The CDR3 here is CASSSRAGSYEQYF. The CDR3 DNA reads TGTGCCAGCAGCTCCCGGGCAGGCTCCTACGAGCAGTACTTC.

The chain joins TRBV18 to TRBJ1-3; D is ambiguous. Looked up from germline, CDR1 is KGHSH and CDR2 is LQKENI. The CDR3 loop spans 15 amino acids. The germline V and J ends were trimmed by 2 bases and 2 bases, with 10 bases remaining between them. The CDR3 DNA sequence: TGTGCCAGCTCACCAGAGGGCGTCACTGGAAACACCATATATTTT. This codes for CASSPEGVTGNTIYF.

The rearrangement uses TRBV9 and TRBJ1-2; 8 bases map to TRBD1. Germline V gene data show CDR1 as SGDLS and CDR2 as YYNGEE. CDR3 length equals 16 residues. V dropped 3 bases and J dropped 4; count of bases not matched to a gene: 11. CDR3 DNA sequence: TGTGCCAGCAGCGACAGGGGGGACATGCTATCCTATGGCTACACCTTC. Its translation: CASSDRGDMLSYGYTF.

This chain connects TRBV4-3 to TRBJ2-7; 8 bases map to TRBD1. The CDR3 has 15 amino acids. CDR1 is LGHNA and CDR2 is YSLEER in the germline V gene. The J segment lost 0 bases and the V segment lost 3 bases, leaving 4 bases of the junction unmatched. CDR3 region: CASSQTTGASYEQYF. The CDR3 bases are TGCGCCAGCAGCCAGACGACAGGGGCCTCCTACGAGCAGTACTTC.

V and J are TRBV11-2 and TRBJ2-7, with TRBD2 as a possible D gene (5 bases). Trimming pared 1 base from V and 6 bases from J, leaving 16 bases between. CDR1 is SGHAT and CDR2 is FQNNGV in the germline V gene. There are 15 residues in the CDR3. The CDR3 loop is CASSLAPSGRVEQYF. CDR3 DNA sequence: TGTGCCAGCAGCTTAGCCCCCTCGGGGAGAGTCGAGCAGTACTTC.

V gene TRBV7-2 combines with J gene TRBJ2-5; no definite D call. The CDR3 covers 12 residues. V was trimmed by 2 bases and J by 12 bases, leaving 13 bases between them. CDR1 SGHTA and CDR2 FQGNSA come from the germline V gene. CDR3: CASSLPASAKYF. CDR3 nucleotides: TGTGCCAGCAGCTTACCTGCTAGTGCGAAGTACTTC.

There are a few counts of this clone. The chain recombines TRBV15 with TRBJ2-5; possible D gene TRBD1, 5 bases. The V end lost 0 bases, the J end lost 1 base, and 6 bases lay between the germline ends. The CDR3 contains 14 residues. CDR1 and CDR2 (germline): LNHNV, YYDKDF (reference sequence). This CDR3 reads CATSRDRAQETQYF. The CDR3, as DNA: TGTGCCACCAGCAGAGACAGGGCCCAAGAGACCCAGTACTTC.